These 17 T cell receptor beta chains originate from one sample sequenced in a study of neurological immune-mediated disorders. TCRdb reprocessed the 5' RACE reads via MiXCR and lists one record per CDR3 protein. The sample gives tens of thousands of distinct CDR3 sequences, around 24% of which show up once; 4.6% is in the top ten. Time point noted: technical triplicate 2. Sequencing was done on a sample of PBMCs. The receptors shown here come from a man aged 55 to 70 with HTLV-1-associated myelopathy (HAM/TSP).

This clonotype was seen ten or more times. V usage is TRBV5-1 and J usage is TRBJ2-3; 7 positions match TRBD1. Germline-derived CDR1 and CDR2 are SGHRS and YFSETQ. The V and J ends lost 6 bases and 3 bases, in that order; junction bases with no gene match: 10. This CDR3 has 15 amino acids. Here the CDR3 reads CASNPTGSGTDTQYF. The CDR3 DNA is TGCGCCAGCAACCCGACAGGGAGCGGTACAGATACGCAGTATTTT.

Ten or more counts support this clonotype. The chain recombines TRBV7-6 with TRBJ1-4, with D possibly matching TRBD1 (5 bases). CDR3 length: 15 amino acids. Germline values: CDR1 SGHVS, CDR2 FNYEAQ. Trimming stripped 5 bases from V and 1 base from J, with 11 bases between. In DNA, the CDR3 is TGTGCCAGCAGCATAAGGCAGGGAACTAATGAAAAACTGTTTTTT. Encoded protein: CASSIRQGTNEKLFF.

This clonotype was found many times. The chain recombines TRBV5-1 with TRBJ2-1; a possible D gene is TRBD2 (6 bases). The CDR3 loop spans 15 amino acids. V was cut by 3 bases and J by 8 bases, with 18 bases left in between. Germline values: CDR1 SGHRS, CDR2 YFSETQ. The CDR3 sequence is CASSSDYPGLDEQFF. The CDR3 DNA is TGCGCCAGCAGCTCGGACTACCCCGGTTTGGATGAGCAGTTCTTC.

This clonotype was seen a single time. Being one base from a much bigger clone, this may be a read error. This chain joins TRBV20-1 and TRBJ2-7; D unresolved. Germline CDR1 and CDR2: DFQATT and SNEGSKA (reference sequence). The CDR3 is 14 amino acids. The CDR3 spells CGAYSVHSSHEQYF. The CDR3, as DNA: TGCGGTGCTTACAGCGTACATAGCAGCCACGAGCAGTACTTC.

Regarding this clonotype: A much more abundant neighbour one base away suggests this may be a read error. The chain carries TRBV21-1 and TRBJ2-2; the table's TRBD2 call for D was not verified on the DNA. TRBV21-1 is reported as a pseudogene. The CDR3 totals 13 residues. The chain's CDR3 is CASSFSGIGERFF. CDR3 bases: TGTGCCAGCAGCTTTAGCGGGATCGGGGAGCGGTTTTTT.

V gene TRBV20-1 combines with J gene TRBJ2-1; the D gene is possibly TRBD2 (6 bases). Germline assignment: CDR1 DFQATT and CDR2 SNEGSKA (reference sequence). The V end was cut by 0 bases, the J end by 1 base, with 13 bases between. This CDR3 comprises 16 residues. The CDR3 sequence is CSARDRSGVSYNEQFF. The CDR3 DNA reads TGCAGTGCTAGAGATCGTTCGGGAGTGTCCTACAATGAGCAGTTCTTC.

This clonotype has a count of ten or more. This sequence joins TRBV7-2 and TRBJ2-3; D remains unclear. V was cut by 2 bases and J by 2 bases, with 11 bases left in between. The germline gives CDR1 SGHTA, CDR2 FQGNSA. The CDR3 loop spans 15 amino acids. The CDR3 region has the DNA TGTGCCAGCAGCTTAAACTCTCCTTACACAGATACGCAGTATTTT. Encoded protein: CASSLNSPYTDTQYF.

J is TRBJ2-7 and V is TRBV10-3; 10 positions match TRBD2. Germline V gene lookup returns CDR1 ENHRY and CDR2 SYGVKD. CDR3 size: 16 residues. V lost 0 bases to trimming and J lost 4 bases; unmatched junction nucleotides: 6. This CDR3 reads CAISESPSGSSYEQYF. CDR3 DNA sequence: TGTGCCATCAGTGAGTCGCCTAGCGGGAGCTCGTACGAGCAGTACTTC.

The chain combines TRBV5-1 with TRBJ2-1, with 9 bases matching TRBD2. This CDR3 has 15 residues. Germline values: CDR1 SGHRS, CDR2 YFSETQ. V shed 3 bases and J 4 bases; nucleotides not matched to a gene: 5. This CDR3 reads CASSYGTSTYNEQFF. CDR3 in DNA: TGCGCCAGCAGCTACGGGACTAGCACGTACAATGAGCAGTTCTTC.

The genes are TRBV29-1 and TRBJ2-1; TRBD2 aligns across 11 bases. The germline CDR1 and CDR2 sequences are SQVTM and ANQGSEA. Unmatched junction bases numbered 12, after V lost 6 bases and J lost 8 bases. The CDR3 has 15 residues. The CDR3 sequence: CSVDNPGLAVYEQFF. In DNA, the CDR3 is TGCAGCGTGGATAACCCGGGACTAGCGGTATATGAGCAGTTCTTC.

A single count supports this clonotype. V gene TRBV5-1 combines with J gene TRBJ1-2, with D unclear. V was clipped by 5 bases and J by 0 bases, with 8 bases between them. CDR1 and CDR2 (germline): SGHRS, YFSETQ. The CDR3 sequence is 13 residues long. The CDR3 DNA reads as TGCGCCAGCAGGGAGACGGCTAACTATGGCTACACCTTC. This sequence encodes CASRETANYGYTF. The full variable domain, with the rest looked up from reference TRBV5-1 and TRBJ1-2, is KAGVTQTPRYLIKTRGQQVTLSCSPISGHRSVSWYQQTPGQGLQFLFEYFSETQRNKGNFPGRFSGRQFSNSRSEMNVSTLELGDSALYLCASRETANYGYTFGSGTRLTVV.

The CDR3 reads CASTNRVGETQYF. CDR3 nucleotide sequence: TGTGCCAGCACCAACAGGGTGGGGGAGACCCAGTACTTC. The chain carries TRBV12-3 or TRBV12-4 and TRBJ2-5, with D tentatively TRBD1 (6 bases). V was trimmed by 7 bases and J by 5 bases, leaving 14 bases between them. This CDR3 is built from 13 residues.

This chain joins TRBV20-1 and TRBJ2-1, with a tentative D call TRBD1 (6 bases). The V gene lost 5 bases and the J gene lost 2 bases, with 16 bases spanning the gap. The CDR3 loop spans 15 amino acids. Germline lookup yields CDR1 DFQATT and CDR2 SNEGSKA (reference sequence). The CDR3 nucleotides read TGCAGTGCTTACGACAGGTCCCCCACCTACAATGAGCAGTTCTTC. Translation: CSAYDRSPTYNEQFF.

The CDR3: CASSLDRGNTIYF. The DNA for the CDR3 is TGTGCCAGCAGCTTAGACAGGGGAAACACCATATATTTT. The rearrangement links TRBV5-5 to TRBJ1-3; a weak D match, TRBD1 (6 bases). Germline assignment: CDR1 SGHKS and CDR2 YYEKEE (reference sequence). V lost 2 bases, J lost 4 bases, and 7 bases lay in between. The CDR3 consists of 13 residues.

This clonotype was counted many times. The CDR3: CSARTHYEQYF. The CDR3 DNA reads as TGCAGTGCTAGAACCCACTACGAGCAGTACTTC. The gene calls are TRBV29-1 and TRBJ2-7, with no clear D. Per the germline V gene, CDR1 is SQVTM and CDR2 is ANQGSEA. CDR3 length: 11 amino acids.

This clonotype was seen many times. The chain carries TRBV7-9 and TRBJ2-5; 10 bases fit TRBD2. Germline loops: CDR1 SEHNR, CDR2 FQNEAQ (reference sequence). The J segment lost 5 bases and the V segment lost 2 bases, leaving 5 bases of the junction unmatched. The CDR3 has 15 amino acids. The CDR3 DNA reads TGTGCCAGCAGCTTACTAGCGGGAGAGGCGGAGACCCAGTACTTC. It specifies CASSLLAGEAETQYF. Supplemented by reference TRBV7-9 and TRBJ2-5, the full variable domain reads DTGVSQNPRHKITKRGQNVTFRCDPISEHNRLYWYRQTLGQGPEFLTYFQNEAQLEKSRLLSDRFSAERPKGSFSTLEIQRTEQGDSAMYLCASSLLAGEAETQYFGPGTRLLVL.

The chain carries TRBV24-1 and TRBJ1-2, with a tentative D call TRBD1 (6 bases). CDR3 length equals 14 residues. Germline V gene lookup returns CDR1 KGHDR and CDR2 SFDVKD. Trimming took 7 bases from V and 5 from J, leaving 16 bases between them. CDR3 coding DNA: TGTGCCACCAGCGACACAGGGACACCTTATGGCTACACCTTC. Translated, it gives CATSDTGTPYGYTF.